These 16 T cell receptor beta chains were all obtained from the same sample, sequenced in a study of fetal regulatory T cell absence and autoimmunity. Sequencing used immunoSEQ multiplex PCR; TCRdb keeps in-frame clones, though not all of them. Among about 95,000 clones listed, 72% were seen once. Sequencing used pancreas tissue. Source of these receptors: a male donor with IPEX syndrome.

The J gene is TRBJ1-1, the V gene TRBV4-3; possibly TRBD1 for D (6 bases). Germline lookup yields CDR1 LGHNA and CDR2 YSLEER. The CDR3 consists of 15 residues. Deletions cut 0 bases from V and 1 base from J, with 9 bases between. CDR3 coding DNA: TGCGCCAGCAGCCAAGACACAGGGCCGAACACTGAAGCTTTCTTT. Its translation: CASSQDTGPNTEAFF.

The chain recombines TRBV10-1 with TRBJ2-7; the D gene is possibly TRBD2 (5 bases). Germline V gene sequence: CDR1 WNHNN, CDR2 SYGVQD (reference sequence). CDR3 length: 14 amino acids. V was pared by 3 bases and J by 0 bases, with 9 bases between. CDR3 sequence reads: CASSEAVSSYEQYF. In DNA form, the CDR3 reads TGCGCCAGCAGTGAAGCGGTTAGCTCCTACGAGCAGTACTTC.

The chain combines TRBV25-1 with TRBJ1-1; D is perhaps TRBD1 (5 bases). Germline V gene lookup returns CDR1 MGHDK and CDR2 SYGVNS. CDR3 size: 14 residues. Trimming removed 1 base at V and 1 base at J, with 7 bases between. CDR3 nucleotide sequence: TGTGCCAGCAGTGAATTGGGGGGGAACACTGAAGCTTTCTTT. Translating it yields CASSELGGNTEAFF.

The CDR3 DNA is TGTGCCAGCAGCGACCGGGGTAGCGGGATGCACAATGAGCAGTTCTTC. Its translation is CASSDRGSGMHNEQFF. The gene calls are TRBV13 and TRBJ2-1; 8 nucleotides agree with TRBD2. The V gene end was trimmed by 5 bases and the J gene end by 5 bases; junction bases not matched to a gene: 11. The CDR3 loop spans 16 amino acids. CDR1 PRHDT and CDR2 FYEKMQ come from the germline V gene (reference sequence).

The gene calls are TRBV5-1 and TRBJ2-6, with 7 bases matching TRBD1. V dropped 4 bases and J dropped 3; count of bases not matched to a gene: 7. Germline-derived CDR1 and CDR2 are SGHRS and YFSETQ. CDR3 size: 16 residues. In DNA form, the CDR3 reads TGCGCCAGCAGCATAGGGACAGTGGGTGGGGCCAACGTCCTGACTTTC. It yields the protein CASSIGTVGGANVLTF.

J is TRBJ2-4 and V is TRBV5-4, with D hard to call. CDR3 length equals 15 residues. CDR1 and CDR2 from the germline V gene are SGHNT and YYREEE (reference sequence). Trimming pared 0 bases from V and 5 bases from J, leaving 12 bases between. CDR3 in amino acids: CASSLGLPAENIQYF. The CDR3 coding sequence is TGTGCCAGCAGCTTGGGGCTCCCGGCGGAAAACATTCAGTACTTC.

The CDR3, as DNA: TGTGCCAGCAGTATAGCCCGACGGACGAACACTGAAGCTTTCTTT. It is translated as CASSIARRTNTEAFF. The rearrangement uses TRBV27 and TRBJ1-1; D gene uncertain. Between the trimmed V and J ends, which lost 5 bases and 1 base, there was a span of 14 bases. The CDR3 contains 15 residues. CDR1 is MNHEY, CDR2 SMNVEV, per germline (reference sequence).

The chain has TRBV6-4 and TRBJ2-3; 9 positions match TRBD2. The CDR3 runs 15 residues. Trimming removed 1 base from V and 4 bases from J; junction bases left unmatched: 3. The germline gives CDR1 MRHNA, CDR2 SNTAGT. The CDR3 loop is CASSDYAGGPDTQYF. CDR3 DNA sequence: TGTGCCAGCAGTGACTATGCGGGGGGGCCAGATACGCAGTATTTT.

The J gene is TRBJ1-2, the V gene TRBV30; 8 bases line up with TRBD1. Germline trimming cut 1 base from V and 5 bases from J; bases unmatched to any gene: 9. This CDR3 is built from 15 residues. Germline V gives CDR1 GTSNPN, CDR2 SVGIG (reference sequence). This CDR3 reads CAWSESDRVKYGYTF. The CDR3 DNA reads TGTGCCTGGAGTGAATCGGACAGGGTTAAATATGGCTACACCTTC.

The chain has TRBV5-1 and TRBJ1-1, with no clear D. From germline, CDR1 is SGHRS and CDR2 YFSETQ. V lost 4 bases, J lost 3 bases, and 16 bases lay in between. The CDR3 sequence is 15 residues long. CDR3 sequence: CASSPRTWVDTEAFF. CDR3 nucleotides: TGCGCCAGCAGCCCGAGGACCTGGGTGGACACTGAAGCTTTCTTT.

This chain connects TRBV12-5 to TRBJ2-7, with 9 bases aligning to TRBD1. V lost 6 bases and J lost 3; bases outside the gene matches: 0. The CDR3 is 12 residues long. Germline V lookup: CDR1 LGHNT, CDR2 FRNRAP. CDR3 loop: CASGTGGYEQYF. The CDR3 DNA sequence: TGTGCTAGTGGGACAGGGGGCTACGAGCAGTACTTC.

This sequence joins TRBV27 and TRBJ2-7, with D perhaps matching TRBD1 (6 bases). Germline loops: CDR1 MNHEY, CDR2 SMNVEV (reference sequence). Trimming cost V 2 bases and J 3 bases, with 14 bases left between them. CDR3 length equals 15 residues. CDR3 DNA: TGTGCCAGCAGTTTAGCAGGGGCCGGGATCTACGAGCAGTACTTC. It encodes CASSLAGAGIYEQYF.

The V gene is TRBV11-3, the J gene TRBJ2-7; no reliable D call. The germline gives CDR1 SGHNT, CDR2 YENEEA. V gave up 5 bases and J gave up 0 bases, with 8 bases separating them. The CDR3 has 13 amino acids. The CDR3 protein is CASSPYFSYEQYF. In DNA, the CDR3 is TGTGCCAGCAGCCCTTATTTCTCCTACGAGCAGTACTTC.

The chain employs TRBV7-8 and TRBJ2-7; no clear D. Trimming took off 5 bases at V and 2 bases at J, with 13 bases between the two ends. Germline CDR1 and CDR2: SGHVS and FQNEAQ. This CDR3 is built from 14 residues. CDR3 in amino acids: CASSPQSRPYEQYF. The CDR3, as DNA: TGTGCCAGCAGCCCCCAATCGCGGCCCTACGAGCAGTACTTC.

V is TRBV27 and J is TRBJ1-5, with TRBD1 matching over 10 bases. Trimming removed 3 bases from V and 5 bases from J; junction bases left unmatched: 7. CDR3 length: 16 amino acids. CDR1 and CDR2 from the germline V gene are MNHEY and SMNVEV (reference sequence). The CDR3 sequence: CASSFLGQGPDQPQHF. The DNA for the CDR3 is TGTGCCAGCAGTTTCTTGGGACAGGGGCCGGATCAGCCCCAGCATTTT.

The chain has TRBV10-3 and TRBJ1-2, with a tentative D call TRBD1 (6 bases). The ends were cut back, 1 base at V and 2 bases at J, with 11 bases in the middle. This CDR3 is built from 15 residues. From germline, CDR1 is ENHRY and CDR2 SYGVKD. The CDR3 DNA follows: TGTGCCATCAGTGAGTTATGGACAGAAAACTATGGCTACACCTTC. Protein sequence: CAISELWTENYGYTF.